These 27 T cell receptor beta chains were all obtained from the same sample, sequenced in a study of OX40 agonist ivuxolimab in advanced cancers. Data came from immunoSEQ multiplex PCR; TCRdb stores just in-frame clones and leaves some out. Among about 64,000 clones, 80% to 85% were seen once, and the ten largest hold roughly 5.2%. The source was CD4+ or CD8+ T cells sorted from blood, collected in a trial of the OX40 agonist ivuxolimab. Every receptor here comes from an adult with an advanced solid tumor such as melanoma, head and neck, liver or kidney cancer.

This chain joins TRBV11-3 and TRBJ2-1; D is uncertain. CDR1 SGHNT and CDR2 YENEEA come from the germline V gene. The CDR3 covers 11 residues. V was cut by 4 bases and J by 9 bases, with 7 bases left in between. The CDR3: CASSSEGEQFF. DNA of the CDR3: TGTGCCAGCAGCTCCGAAGGTGAGCAGTTCTTC.

The gene calls are TRBV6-5 and TRBJ1-1, with D unresolved. This CDR3 is built from 13 residues. The V gene's germline CDR1 is MNHEY and CDR2 SVGAGI. Trimming shortened V by 0 bases and J by 6 bases, and 8 bases separated the two germline ends. This chain's CDR3 is CASSYSHASEAFF. CDR3 DNA sequence: TGTGCCAGCAGTTACTCCCATGCCTCTGAAGCTTTCTTT.

V is TRBV6-5 and J is TRBJ1-5; D is unclear. The CDR3 runs 14 residues. Germline CDR1 MNHEY, CDR2 SVGAGI. V lost 2 bases to trimming and J lost 1 base, with 6 bases between them. Written as DNA, the CDR3 is TGTGCCAGCAGTTACAGTTTCAGCAATCAGCCCCAGCATTTT. Translation gives CASSYSFSNQPQHF.

The genes are TRBV10-3 and TRBJ2-3; TRBD2 matches at 7 bases. J lost 3 bases, V lost 4 bases, and 1 base had no gene match. CDR1 is ENHRY, CDR2 SYGVKD, per germline. The CDR3 runs to 13 residues. The CDR3 DNA reads as TGTGCCATCAGTGCGGGGGGAACAGATACGCAGTATTTT. Amino acids: CAISAGGTDTQYF.

V is TRBV27 and J is TRBJ1-3; no clear D gene. With 6 bases removed from V and 0 bases from J, the gap between germline ends came to 9 bases. Germline CDR1 MNHEY, CDR2 SMNVEV (reference sequence). The CDR3 length is 14 residues. The CDR3 sequence is CASRQGISGNTIYF. The CDR3 DNA reads TGTGCCAGCAGGCAAGGGATCTCTGGAAACACCATATATTTT.

This clone was seen a handful of times. This rearrangement joins TRBV6-1 to TRBJ1-2; D uncertain. The CDR3 contains 15 residues. Germline V gene lookup returns CDR1 MNHNS and CDR2 SASEGT. V lost 7 bases and J lost 2, with 17 bases in between. Here the CDR3 DNA reads TGTGCCAGCATAACATTGGCGTTGGTAAACTATGGCTACACCTTC. Translating gives CASITLALVNYGYTF.

J is TRBJ1-3 and V is TRBV2, with 8 bases fitting TRBD1. Germline CDR1 and CDR2: SNHLY and FYNNEI. V dropped 8 bases and J dropped 0; count of bases not matched to a gene: 6. The CDR3 contains 15 residues. CDR3 amino acids: CASGLDRGSGNTIYF. The CDR3 region has the DNA TGTGCCAGCGGCCTCGACAGGGGCTCTGGAAACACCATATATTTT.

The chain recombines TRBV11-2 with TRBJ1-3; D is unclear. The CDR3 consists of 16 residues. Germline V gene sequence: CDR1 SGHAT, CDR2 FQNNGV. V gave up 0 bases and J gave up 0 bases, with 9 bases separating them. The CDR3 loop reads CASSLEPRNSGNTIYF. DNA for the CDR3: TGTGCCAGCAGCTTAGAACCCAGGAACTCTGGAAACACCATATATTTT.

The rearrangement links TRBV25-1 to TRBJ2-5; no definite D call. TRBJ2-7 matches the DNA end more closely, so the J call is doubtful. Per germline, CDR1 MGHDK and CDR2 SYGVNS. The CDR3 is 13 residues long. CDR3 region: CASSELGSYEQYF. In DNA form, the CDR3 reads TGTGCCAGCAGTGAATTGGGCAGCTACGAGCAGTACTTC.

The chain couples TRBV6-1 to TRBJ1-2, with 8 positions matching TRBD1. Trimming cost V 0 bases and J 3 bases; bases outside gene matches: 3. The germline V gene encodes CDR1 MNHNS and CDR2 SASEGT. The CDR3 has 15 amino acids. Written as DNA, the CDR3 is TGTGCCAGCAGTGAAGCTGGGACAGGCTACTATGGCTACACCTTC. Its translation is CASSEAGTGYYGYTF.

The CDR3 region has the DNA TGTGCCAGCAGCTTAGGCTCGACCTATGGCTACACCTTC. Its translation: CASSLGSTYGYTF. The chain combines TRBV5-6 with TRBJ1-2; D is ambiguous. This CDR3 comprises 13 residues. CDR1 is SGHDT, CDR2 YYEEEE, per germline. Deletions cut 2 bases from V and 4 bases from J, with 9 bases between.

The chain has TRBV29-1 and TRBJ1-2; the match to TRBD1 covers 8 bases. Germline V gives CDR1 SQVTM, CDR2 ANQGSEA. CDR3 length equals 12 residues. V lost 4 bases and J lost 2; bases outside the gene matches: 0. CDR3 loop: CSVGTGNYGYTF. The CDR3 DNA reads as TGCAGCGTTGGGACAGGGAACTATGGCTACACCTTC.

The chain is built from TRBV4-1 and TRBJ2-3, with 12 nucleotides matching TRBD2. The CDR3 extends over 21 amino acids. With 1 base clipped from V and 1 base from J, the junction kept 15 bases outside the gene matches. Germline CDR1 and CDR2: MGHRA and YSYEKL. CDR3: CASSQGVRLAGALTRTDTQYF. CDR3 nucleotides: TGCGCCAGCAGCCAAGGAGTCAGACTAGCGGGGGCCTTAACCCGCACAGATACGCAGTATTTT.

The V and J genes are TRBV19 and TRBJ2-3, with a weak D call TRBD2 (5 bases). Trimming shortened V by 3 bases and J by 1 base, and 20 bases separated the two germline ends. The germline gives CDR1 LNHDA, CDR2 SQIVND (reference sequence). CDR3 size: 18 residues. In DNA form, the CDR3 reads TGTGCCAGTAGTATCCGGATGGCGGGCATCCCTGGCACAGATACGCAGTATTTT. This codes for CASSIRMAGIPGTDTQYF.

This chain uses TRBV2 with TRBJ2-3, with D perhaps matching TRBD1 (7 bases). From germline, CDR1 is SNHLY and CDR2 FYNNEI. CDR3 size: 13 residues. CDR3 in DNA: TGTGCTGGAAACCAGGGGGGTTTTTATACGCAGTATTTT. Protein sequence: CAGNQGGFYTQYF.

Relative to its sample, this clone is medium-sized. The genes are TRBV9 and TRBJ1-2; maybe TRBD1 (6 bases). The CDR3 is made up of 15 amino acids. CDR1 and CDR2 from the germline V gene are SGDLS and YYNGEE. The V gene lost 0 bases and the J gene lost 4 bases, with 13 bases spanning the gap. The chain's CDR3 is CASSVGNGGPYGYTF. The CDR3 coding sequence is TGTGCCAGCAGCGTAGGGAACGGGGGGCCCTATGGCTACACCTTC.

The chain joins TRBV7-8 to TRBJ2-2, with D unresolved. The CDR3 is 14 amino acids. Per the germline V gene, CDR1 is SGHVS and CDR2 is FQNEAQ. The ends were cut back, 3 bases at V and 2 bases at J, with 7 bases in the middle. The CDR3 reads CASSFSRNTGELFF. For the CDR3, the DNA is TGTGCCAGCAGCTTCAGCAGAAACACCGGGGAGCTGTTTTTT.

The chain has TRBV9 and TRBJ2-3, with unresolved D. Per the germline V gene, CDR1 is SGDLS and CDR2 is YYNGEE. There are 13 residues in the CDR3. V shed 7 bases and J shed 5 bases, with 14 bases lying between them. In nucleotides, the CDR3 is TGTGCCAGCTCCGGGTCCTCCTTAGATACGCAGTATTTT. Translated, it gives CASSGSSLDTQYF.

This clone came up a few times. This chain joins TRBV7-3 and TRBJ2-1, with 7 bases matching TRBD2. This CDR3 is built from 16 residues. Per the germline V gene, CDR1 is SGHTA and CDR2 is FQGTGA. Unmatched junction bases numbered 9, after V lost 1 base and J lost 6 bases. The CDR3 reads CASSLNRAGSLNEQFF. CDR3 in DNA: TGTGCCAGCAGCTTAAATAGAGCGGGGTCACTCAATGAGCAGTTCTTC.

This sequence joins TRBV18 and TRBJ1-4; 8 bases are shared with TRBD1. The CDR3 is 17 residues long. The V gene end was trimmed by 0 bases and the J gene end by 4 bases; junction bases not matched to a gene: 7. Germline V CDR1 and CDR2: KGHSH, LQKENI. The CDR3 DNA reads as TGTGCCAGCTCACCACCGACAGGGGCGGGAGGTAATGAAAAACTGTTTTTT. This encodes CASSPPTGAGGNEKLFF.

The chain's CDR3 is CASTWTSGGTDTQYF. The DNA for the CDR3 is TGTGCCAGCACCTGGACTAGCGGGGGGACAGATACGCAGTATTTT. The J gene is TRBJ2-3, the V gene TRBV7-9, with TRBD2 identical over 14 bases. The CDR3 runs to 15 residues. CDR1 is SEHNR, CDR2 FQNEAQ, per germline (reference sequence). J was trimmed by 3 bases and V by 7 bases; bases with no gene match: 3.

This clone was seen a handful of times. The chain has TRBV19 and TRBJ2-1, with a tentative D call TRBD1 (5 bases). Germline V gene sequence: CDR1 LNHDA, CDR2 SQIVND (reference sequence). The CDR3 extends over 11 amino acids. The V end was cut by 6 bases, the J end by 10 bases, with 10 bases between. CDR3 in DNA: TGTGCCAGTAGCACAGGAAGAGAGCAGTTCTTC. Its translation: CASSTGREQFF. Filled out from reference TRBV19 and TRBJ2-1, the complete variable domain reads DGGITQSPKYLFRKEGQNVTLSCEQNLNHDAMYWYRQDPGQGLRLIYYSQIVNDFQKGDIAEGYSVSREKKESFPLTVTSAQKNPTAFYLCASSTGREQFFGPGTRLTVL.

The chain combines TRBV9 with TRBJ2-1, with 7 bases matching TRBD1. This CDR3 has 15 residues. V lost 4 bases to trimming and J lost 0 bases; unmatched junction nucleotides: 4. Germline loops: CDR1 SGDLS, CDR2 YYNGEE. The CDR3 DNA reads as TGTGCCAGCAGCCCTCAGGGGGTCTCCTACAATGAGCAGTTCTTC. This translates into CASSPQGVSYNEQFF.

The chain has TRBV5-1 and TRBJ2-5, with D hard to call. Germline values: CDR1 SGHRS, CDR2 YFSETQ. V was pared by 6 bases and J by 2 bases, with 17 bases between. There are 15 residues in the CDR3. CDR3 nucleotide sequence: TGCGCCAGCACCTCCGGTGGAGCCTCTCAAGAGACCCAGTACTTC. Translating gives CASTSGGASQETQYF.

This clone came up once. This chain uses TRBV6-4 with TRBJ2-3; D gene ambiguous. Germline values: CDR1 MRHNA, CDR2 SNTAGT. CDR3 size: 14 residues. The V and J ends lost 8 bases and 1 base respectively, with 13 bases between them. The CDR3 nucleotides read TGTGCCAGCCCTCGACTGTGGCGCACAGATACGCAGTATTTT. Encoded protein: CASPRLWRTDTQYF.

The rearrangement joins TRBV15 to TRBJ1-2, with D possibly TRBD1 on 5 matching bases. V was cut by 2 bases and J by 4 bases, with 14 bases left in between. The CDR3 runs to 15 residues. Germline V gene sequence: CDR1 LNHNV, CDR2 YYDKDF (reference sequence). For the CDR3, the DNA is TGTGCCACCAGCAGATATCGCGGCGGGGGCTATGGCTACACCTTC. Translated: CATSRYRGGGYGYTF.

The chain couples TRBV28 to TRBJ1-1; TRBD1 is a possible D gene (6 bases). V dropped 2 bases and J dropped 1 base, with 14 bases sitting between them. In germline, CDR1 is MDHEN, CDR2 SYDVKM. The CDR3 contains 16 residues. CDR3 loop: CASSLAGGGANTEAFF. In DNA, the CDR3 is TGTGCCAGCAGTTTAGCCGGGGGCGGAGCGAACACTGAAGCTTTCTTT.